Listed below are T cell receptor beta chains from one sample, sequenced in a study of T cells in Graves' hyperthyroidism and ophthalmopathy. One entry per CDR3 protein, called by TCRdb with MiXCR from the multiplex PCR reads. The sample comprises about 560,000 distinct CDR3 sequences, about a sixth of which are singletons, and 15% to 20% rests with the top ten. Material: blood. Receptors originate from a woman aged 18-29 years with Graves' hyperthyroidism. CDR3s include the opening cysteine and the closing phenylalanine or tryptophan. D genes are given only for firm matches. Clone size is not always given. Where it is, it says once, few, many or a class for expanded clones.

j_call	v_call	clone_size	d_call	cdr3_nt	cdr3_aa
TRBJ2-1	TRBV7-2	many	NA	TGTGCCAGCAGCTTCCGGGCGCCCGGGGATGAGCAGTTCTTC	CASSFRAPGDEQFF
TRBJ2-5	TRBV7-2	few	NA	TGTGCCAGCAGCTTAGCCCGAACTAGTAGTGAGACCCAGTACTTC	CASSLARTSSETQYF
TRBJ1-5	TRBV12-3/TRBV12-4	few	NA	TGTGCCAGCAGTACGTCAAGGGCCCCTCAGCCCCAGCATTTT	CASSTSRAPQPQHF
TRBJ2-1	TRBV24-1	NA	NA	TGTGCCACCAGTGAGGATCGGGGGGCGCCGAGGAATGAGCAGTTCTTC	CATSEDRGAPRNEQFF
TRBJ2-3	TRBV27	many	TRBD1	TGTGCCAGCAAACCCTCGGCCGGGACAGGGGCAGTAGATACGCAGTATTTT	CASKPSAGTGAVDTQYF
TRBJ1-1	TRBV18	many	NA	TGTGCCAGCTCACCACCGGGTACAGGAAACACTGAAGCTTTCTTT	CASSPPGTGNTEAFF
TRBJ1-6	TRBV10-3	NA	NA	TGTGCCATCAGTGAGTCTGTTTTCAAGAAGGGGACGAAGCCTTCACCCCTCCACTTT	CAISESVFKKGTKPSPLHF
TRBJ2-5	TRBV28	many	NA	TGTGCCAGCAGAGCCCCGCGCTCCCAAGAGACCCAGTACTTC	CASRAPRSQETQYF
TRBJ1-6	TRBV25-1	few	NA	TGTGCCAGCAGTGACACCCCGCGCAATTCACCCCTCCACTTT	CASSDTPRNSPLHF
TRBJ2-7	TRBV3-1	many	TRBD2	TGTGCCAGCAGCCAAGGAGGCGGGAGGGCAACCGACGAGCAGTACTTC	CASSQGGGRATDEQYF
TRBJ1-1	TRBV12-3/TRBV12-4	many	NA	TGTGCCAGCAGTTTAGCAGGCGGGTACACTGAAGCTTTCTTT	CASSLAGGYTEAFF
TRBJ1-2	TRBV19	NA	TRBD1	TGTGCCAGTAGCCCGACGACAGGGAAAAACTATGGCTACACCTTC	CASSPTTGKNYGYTF
TRBJ1-1	TRBV4-3	NA	TRBD1	TGCGCCAGCAGCCAACGGACAGGGATTAACACTGAAGCTTTCTTT	CASSQRTGINTEAFF
TRBJ1-2	TRBV6-1	few	NA	TGCGCCAGCTCGCCGGGCGGGCCCGGGGGCTACACCTTC	CASSPGGPGGYTF
TRBJ1-5	TRBV2	many	NA	TGTGCCAGCGGGTTTGACGCACAGGGAAATCAGCCCCAGCATTTT	CASGFDAQGNQPQHF
TRBJ2-2	TRBV20-1	NA	NA	TGCAGTGCTAGAGCCAAAGGAGACTCGTGGACCGGGGAGCTGTTTTTT	CSARAKGDSWTGELFF
TRBJ1-6	TRBV6-1	many	NA	TGTGCCAGCAGTGTCAGGGGTAATTCACCCCTCCACTTT	CASSVRGNSPLHF
TRBJ1-3	TRBV20-1	many	NA	TGCAGTGCTACGGGGACGGTCTCTGGAAACACCATATATTTT	CSATGTVSGNTIYF
TRBJ2-1	TRBV11-3	many	NA	TGTGCCAGCAGCTCTACCTGGGACGTCAGCTCCTACAATGAGCAGTTCTTC	CASSSTWDVSSYNEQFF
TRBJ1-4	TRBV20-1	NA	TRBD1	TGCAGTGCTAGAGTGTCCGGTGACAGGGGCCCCTTTAATGAAAAACTGTTTTTT	CSARVSGDRGPFNEKLFF
TRBJ2-4	TRBV7-2	many	TRBD2	TGTGCCAGCAGCTACCGGACTAGCGGGGACGGAGCCAAAAACATTCAGTACTTC	CASSYRTSGDGAKNIQYF
TRBJ1-2	TRBV29-1	few	TRBD1	TGCAGCGTTGAGTTGGCAGGGGGCGCCTATGGCTACACCTTC	CSVELAGGAYGYTF
TRBJ1-6	TRBV2	many	TRBD1	TGTGCCAGCAGCTCGGGACAGTATAATTCACCCCTCCACTTT	CASSSGQYNSPLHF
TRBJ2-7	TRBV4-1	many	TRBD1	TGCGCCAGCAGCCAAGCGGACAGGGATCACGAGCAGTACTTC	CASSQADRDHEQYF
TRBJ2-5	TRBV9	many	NA	TGTGCCAGCAGTACCACTCACGGGCGTGAGACCCAGTACTTC	CASSTTHGRETQYF
TRBJ1-5	TRBV27	many	NA	TGTGCCAGCAGTTCACGACCCGGAGCCGACAATCAGCCCCAGCATTTT	CASSSRPGADNQPQHF
TRBJ1-4	TRBV7-9	few	NA	TGTGCCAGCAGCCCGGGTGTTTCGACTAATGAAAAACTGTTTTTT	CASSPGVSTNEKLFF
TRBJ1-5	TRBV19	few	NA	TGTGCCAGTAGTATACCTGGTAGCAATCAGCCCCAGCATTTT	CASSIPGSNQPQHF
TRBJ2-7	TRBV5-1	many	TRBD2	TGCGCCAGCAGCCCGCCGGGAGCGGGAGGAGAAGAGCAGTACTTC	CASSPPGAGGEEQYF
TRBJ1-1	TRBV12-3/TRBV12-4	many	TRBD1	TGTGCCAGCAGCTGGATAACGGGACAGGGCATGAACACTGAAGCTTTCTTT	CASSWITGQGMNTEAFF
TRBJ1-5	TRBV28	many	NA	TGTGCCAGCAAGGATGCGGGACGGACTAGCAATCAGCCCCAGCATTTT	CASKDAGRTSNQPQHF
TRBJ2-1	TRBV12-3/TRBV12-4	NA	TRBD2	TGTGCCAGCAGTTTCAGGCTAGCGGGGAGAAATGAGCAGTTCTTC	CASSFRLAGRNEQFF
TRBJ1-2	TRBV20-1	NA	NA	TGCAGTGCTAGAGATTTCCGGAGGGGAACGGCTAACTATGGCTACACCTTC	CSARDFRRGTANYGYTF
TRBJ2-3	TRBV20-1	NA	NA	TGCAGTGCTAGATTCACTAGCGATACGCAGTATTTT	CSARFTSDTQYF
TRBJ2-2	TRBV18	many	NA	TGTGCCAGCTCACCATCCCAGGAGAACACCGGGGAGCTGTTTTTT	CASSPSQENTGELFF
TRBJ1-5	TRBV5-1	many	NA	TGCGCCAGCAGCCTCAGGGGAGGTAGCAATCAGCCCCAGCATTTT	CASSLRGGSNQPQHF
TRBJ1-4	TRBV29-1	few	TRBD1	TGCAGCGTTGGGGCAGGGGGCAGTGAAAAACTGTTTTTT	CSVGAGGSEKLFF
TRBJ2-7	TRBV5-1	many	NA	TGCGCCAGCAGCTTGGTATTCGGGCAAACCTACGAGCAGTACTTC	CASSLVFGQTYEQYF
TRBJ1-5	TRBV29-1	few	NA	TGCAGCGTTGAAGAGGGGGAGCTTAGCAATCAGCCCCAGCATTTT	CSVEEGELSNQPQHF
TRBJ1-1	TRBV28	many	NA	TGTGCCAGCAGTTCAGGACCTGCCGGGACTGAAGCTTTCTTT	CASSSGPAGTEAFF
TRBJ1-5	TRBV19	NA	NA	TGTGCCAGTAGTTTCACCACGGATTATAGCAATCAGCCCCAGCATTTT	CASSFTTDYSNQPQHF
TRBJ2-1	TRBV10-3	many	TRBD1	TGTGCCATCAGCTGGACAGGGGTCGACTACAATGAGCAGTTCTTC	CAISWTGVDYNEQFF
TRBJ2-2	TRBV19	once	TRBD2	TGTGCCAGTAGTGGGACTAGCGGGGCCGGGGAGCTGTTTTTT	CASSGTSGAGELFF
TRBJ2-2	TRBV12-3/TRBV12-4	many	TRBD2	TGTGCCAGCAGTTTAAGGCTAGCGGAAGCGAACACCGGGGAGCTGTTTTTT	CASSLRLAEANTGELFF
TRBJ2-5	TRBV6-2/TRBV6-3	NA	NA	TGTGCCAGCAGTTACTCTGGGCTTCAAGGGGGGACCCAGTACTTC	CASSYSGLQGGTQYF
TRBJ2-1	TRBV6-1	few	TRBD2	TGTGCCAGCAGCTCCCTAGCGGGAGCGGCTGCCGATGAGCAGTTCTTC	CASSSLAGAAADEQFF
TRBJ2-7	TRBV28	many	TRBD1	TGTGCCAGCAGTACCGGGACAGGGATCTACGAGCAGTACTTC	CASSTGTGIYEQYF
TRBJ1-1	TRBV5-5	NA	TRBD1	TGTGCCAGCAGGACAGGGGGCGACCGGAACACTGAAGCTTCCTTT	CASRTGGDRNTEASF
TRBJ2-7	TRBV5-1	NA	TRBD1	TGCGCCAGCAGCCTGAGGACAGGGCAGAATCTCTACGAGCAGTACTTC	CASSLRTGQNLYEQYF
TRBJ2-1	TRBV20-1	NA	TRBD1	TGCAGTGCTAAACCGGGACAGTACAATGAGCAGTTCTTC	CSAKPGQYNEQFF
TRBJ2-5	TRBV12-3/TRBV12-4	NA	TRBD2	TGTGCCAGCAGTTTACTCCTAGCGGGGGGGCTTTGGGAGACCCAGTACTTC	CASSLLLAGGLWETQYF